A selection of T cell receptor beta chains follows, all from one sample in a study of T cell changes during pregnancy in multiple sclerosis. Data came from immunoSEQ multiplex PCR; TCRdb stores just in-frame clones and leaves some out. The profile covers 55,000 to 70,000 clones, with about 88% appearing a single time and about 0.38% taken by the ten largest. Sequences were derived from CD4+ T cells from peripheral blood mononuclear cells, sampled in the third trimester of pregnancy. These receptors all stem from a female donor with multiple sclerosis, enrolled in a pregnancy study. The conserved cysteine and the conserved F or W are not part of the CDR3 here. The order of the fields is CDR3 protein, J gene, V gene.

CDR3aa: ASSYQAGDNYEQY
j_gene: TRBJ2-7
v_gene: TRBV6-5

CDR3aa: ASSRGTAFKDSNQPQH
j_gene: TRBJ1-5
v_gene: TRBV7-9

CDR3aa: ASSNNQETQY
j_gene: TRBJ2-5
v_gene: TRBV19

CDR3aa: ASSSGVAGDTQY
j_gene: TRBJ2-3
v_gene: TRBV5-1

CDR3aa: AWGHASSNTGELF
j_gene: TRBJ2-2
v_gene: TRBV30

CDR3aa: ASSEGGHSNQPQH
j_gene: TRBJ1-5
v_gene: TRBV6-1

CDR3aa: ASSPGRMNYGYT
j_gene: TRBJ1-2
v_gene: TRBV18

CDR3aa: ASSYFSGLNNEQF
j_gene: TRBJ2-1
v_gene: TRBV7-2

CDR3aa: ASRRQETQY
j_gene: TRBJ2-5
v_gene: TRBV5-1

CDR3aa: ASSEAGQGDEQY
j_gene: TRBJ2-7
v_gene: TRBV9

CDR3aa: ASTGDRNYEQY
j_gene: TRBJ2-7
v_gene: TRBV6-1

CDR3aa: ASAKGLAENYEQY
j_gene: TRBJ2-7
v_gene: TRBV25-1

CDR3aa: ASSSLQGIEREETQY
j_gene: TRBJ2-5
v_gene: TRBV27

CDR3aa: ASRRDRDSKNEQF
j_gene: TRBJ2-1
v_gene: TRBV6-5

CDR3aa: ASSVWHDSAKNTEAF
j_gene: TRBJ1-1
v_gene: TRBV2

CDR3aa: SVSGNQGGYT
j_gene: TRBJ1-2
v_gene: TRBV29-1

CDR3aa: ASSWDRGSYNSPLH
j_gene: TRBJ1-6
v_gene: TRBV6-5

CDR3aa: ASSLHGGSYEQY
j_gene: TRBJ2-7
v_gene: TRBV7-2

CDR3aa: ASSSDSFSYEQY
j_gene: TRBJ2-7
v_gene: TRBV7-9

CDR3aa: ASSLQLIQGETDTQY
j_gene: TRBJ2-3
v_gene: TRBV7-9

CDR3aa: ASSGWGLSGANVLT
j_gene: TRBJ2-6
v_gene: TRBV5-5

CDR3aa: ASSQGLAGASPTEQF
j_gene: TRBJ2-1
v_gene: TRBV5-4

CDR3aa: ASSLGQNPNEQF
j_gene: TRBJ2-1
v_gene: TRBV5-5

CDR3aa: ASSSDRFRREQY
j_gene: TRBJ2-7
v_gene: TRBV5-1

CDR3aa: ASSTLDRGLTAEAF
j_gene: TRBJ1-1
v_gene: TRBV19

CDR3aa: ASRLKDLNTEAF
j_gene: TRBJ1-1
v_gene: TRBV5-1

CDR3aa: ASSGLGDNEQF
j_gene: TRBJ2-1
v_gene: TRBV6-5

CDR3aa: ASSKLQIIGQGGNEKLF
j_gene: TRBJ1-4
v_gene: TRBV9

CDR3aa: ASSPLQATNEKLF
j_gene: TRBJ1-4
v_gene: TRBV27

CDR3aa: AWSPIPVYGYT
j_gene: TRBJ1-2
v_gene: TRBV30

CDR3aa: ASGGDSRTIY
j_gene: TRBJ1-3
v_gene: TRBV10-1

CDR3aa: ASGGQWNTEAF
j_gene: TRBJ1-1
v_gene: TRBV19

CDR3aa: ASSLAFRESGELF
j_gene: TRBJ2-2
v_gene: TRBV11-2

CDR3aa: GHWSGSGNTIY
j_gene: TRBJ1-3
v_gene: TRBV10-3

CDR3aa: ASSVRGSGGGYNEQF
j_gene: TRBJ2-1
v_gene: TRBV9

CDR3aa: ASSPPRLAGNTEAF
j_gene: TRBJ1-1
v_gene: TRBV18

CDR3aa: ASSSDRGQGVSNYGYT
j_gene: TRBJ1-2
v_gene: TRBV7-8

CDR3aa: ASQRTSGGHEQF
j_gene: TRBJ2-1
v_gene: TRBV2

CDR3aa: ASRPGVINTGELF
j_gene: TRBJ2-2
v_gene: TRBV6-5

CDR3aa: ASDLSGERDYGYT
j_gene: TRBJ1-2
v_gene: TRBV5-1

CDR3aa: ASSEAPFRDIISYT
j_gene: TRBJ1-2
v_gene: TRBV6-1

CDR3aa: ASSLGGVNTEAF
j_gene: TRBJ1-1
v_gene: TRBV7-9

CDR3aa: ASSERGRPEAF
j_gene: TRBJ1-1
v_gene: TRBV6-1

CDR3aa: ASRGHINQPQH
j_gene: TRBJ1-5
v_gene: TRBV25-1

CDR3aa: ASSSPGQGGGYT
j_gene: TRBJ1-2
v_gene: TRBV6-5

CDR3aa: ASSLGAGGPDEQF
j_gene: TRBJ2-1
v_gene: TRBV11-3

CDR3aa: ASSYTQEMNTEAF
j_gene: TRBJ1-1
v_gene: TRBV7-2

CDR3aa: ASSLLGGAADTQY
j_gene: TRBJ2-3
v_gene: TRBV7-8

CDR3aa: ASSSLGSSGANVLT
j_gene: TRBJ2-6
v_gene: TRBV5-1

CDR3aa: ASSESRNSPLH
j_gene: TRBJ1-6
v_gene: TRBV2

CDR3aa: ASSLRTGSTEAF
j_gene: TRBJ1-1
v_gene: TRBV27

CDR3aa: ASSLEASEFETQY
j_gene: TRBJ2-5
v_gene: TRBV7-8

CDR3aa: ATSRAVAADLTDTQY
j_gene: TRBJ2-3
v_gene: TRBV15

CDR3aa: ASSSRPEELAKNIQY
j_gene: TRBJ2-4
v_gene: TRBV5-1

CDR3aa: ASSFSVAGASTDTQY
j_gene: TRBJ2-3
v_gene: TRBV5-1

CDR3aa: ASSAGGTQY
j_gene: TRBJ2-5
v_gene: TRBV6-1

CDR3aa: AKRSQGEGTEAF
j_gene: TRBJ1-1
v_gene: TRBV10-3

CDR3aa: ASSEEGLRGYT
j_gene: TRBJ1-2
v_gene: TRBV9

CDR3aa: ASSQDPQGQTGNTIY
j_gene: TRBJ1-3
v_gene: TRBV4-2